The source of this T cell receptor (beta chain) is a study of blood T cell repertoires in COVID-19. Study overall: Donors in the United States, Italy and Spain gave samples during acute or convalescent COVID-19. Sample material is recorded as cDNA or gDNA derived from T cells, B-cell-depleted T cells, or PBMCs.

Original data processing: Quantification of nucleated cells was approximated via reference gene primer amplification. TCRdb keeps only in-frame clones here, not all; method: immunoSEQ multiplex PCR. V, J and clone size are taken as reported in that table, and D and trimming were inferred from the DNA itself. The table includes 200,000 to 250,000 clones, about 88% detected once. CDR1 and CDR2 (germline): SGHAT, FQNNGV. Trimming at V came to 5 bases and at J to 2 bases, leaving 0 bases not matched to a gene. CDR3 length: 14 amino acids. The chain links TRBV11-2 to TRBJ2-6, with 7 bases aligning to TRBD1. This sequence originates from a man aged 50 to 60 who had recovered from COVID-19. Sequencing input: peripheral blood. The CDR3 here is CASSQGAGANVLTF. The CDR3 DNA reads as TGTGCCAGCAGCCAGGGGGCTGGGGCCAACGTCCTGACTTTC.